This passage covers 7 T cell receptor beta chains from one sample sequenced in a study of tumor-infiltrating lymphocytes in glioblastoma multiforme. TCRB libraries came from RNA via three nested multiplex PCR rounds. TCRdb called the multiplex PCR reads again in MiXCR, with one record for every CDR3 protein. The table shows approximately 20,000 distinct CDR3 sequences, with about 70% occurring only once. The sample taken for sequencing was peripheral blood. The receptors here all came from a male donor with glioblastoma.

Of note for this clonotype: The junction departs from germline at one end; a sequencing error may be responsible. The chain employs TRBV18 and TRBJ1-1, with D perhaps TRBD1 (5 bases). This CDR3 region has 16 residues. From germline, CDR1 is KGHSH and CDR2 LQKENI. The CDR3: CASSPPARGGWTEAFF. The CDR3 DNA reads TGTGCCAGCTCACCACCGGCAAGGGGTGGATGGACTGAAGCTTTCTTC.

CDR3 sequence: CASSSIASSGSINEQFF. CDR3 bases: TGTGCCAGCAGCTCTATTGCGTCTAGCGGGAGCATTAATGAGCAGTTCTTC. The chain uses TRBV11-1 and TRBJ2-1; 10 bases are a match to TRBD2. The V gene's germline CDR1 is SGHAT and CDR2 FQDESV (reference sequence). V was clipped by 4 bases and J by 7 bases; unmatched bases: 13. This CDR3 region has 17 residues. Complete variable domain (other parts from reference TRBV11-1 and TRBJ2-1): EAEVAQSPRYKITEKSQAVAFWCDPISGHATLYWYRQILGQGPELLVQFQDESVVDDSQLPKDRFSAERLKGVDSTLKIQPAELGDSAMYLCASSSIASSGSINEQFFGPGTRLTVL.

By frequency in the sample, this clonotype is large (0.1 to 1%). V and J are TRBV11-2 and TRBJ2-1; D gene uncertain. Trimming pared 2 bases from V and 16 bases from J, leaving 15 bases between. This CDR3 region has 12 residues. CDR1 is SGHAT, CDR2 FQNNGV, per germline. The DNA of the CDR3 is TGTGCCAGCAGCTTAACCAAGACTCGTATCTTCTTC. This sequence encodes CASSLTKTRIFF.

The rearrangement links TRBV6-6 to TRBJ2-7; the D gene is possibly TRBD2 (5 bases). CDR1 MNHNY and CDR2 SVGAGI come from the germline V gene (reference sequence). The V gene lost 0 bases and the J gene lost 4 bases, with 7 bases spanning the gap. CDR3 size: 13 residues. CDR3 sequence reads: CASSYSQRYEQYF. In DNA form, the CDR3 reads TGTGCCAGCAGTTACTCGCAGCGGTACGAGCAGTACTTC.

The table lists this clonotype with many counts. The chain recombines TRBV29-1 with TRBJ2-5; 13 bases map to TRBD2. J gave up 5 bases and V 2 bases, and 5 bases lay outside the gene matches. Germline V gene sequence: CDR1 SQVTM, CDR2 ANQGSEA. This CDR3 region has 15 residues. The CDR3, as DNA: TGCAGCGTTGAACCGACTAGCGGGAGGTTGGAGACCCAGTACTTC. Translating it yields CSVEPTSGRLETQYF. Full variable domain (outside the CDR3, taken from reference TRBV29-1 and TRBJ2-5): SAVISQKPSRDICQRGTSLTIQCQVDSQVTMMFWYRQQPGQSLTLIATANQGSEATYESGFVIDKFPISRPNLTFSTLTVSNMSPEDSSIYLCSVEPTSGRLETQYFGPGTRLLVL.

Here the CDR3 DNA reads TGCAGTGCTAGACCTGTGGTGTCCTACAATGAGCAGTTCTTC. Protein product: CSARPVVSYNEQFF. This chain joins TRBV20-1 and TRBJ2-1; D unresolved. Germline V gene lookup returns CDR1 DFQATT and CDR2 SNEGSKA (reference sequence). The V end lost 2 bases, the J end lost 1 base, and 9 bases lay between the germline ends. The CDR3 totals 14 residues.

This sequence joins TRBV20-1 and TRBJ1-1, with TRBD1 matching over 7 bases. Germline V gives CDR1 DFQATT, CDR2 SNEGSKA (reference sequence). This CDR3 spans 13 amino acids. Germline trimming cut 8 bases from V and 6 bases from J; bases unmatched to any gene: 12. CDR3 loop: CSPGEGARAEAFF. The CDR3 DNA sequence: TGCAGTCCTGGTGAGGGGGCTAGGGCTGAAGCTTTCTTT.